The sequence of this T cell receptor beta chain was determined in a study of cytomegalovirus exposure and HLA in healthy donors. Study context: Genetic ancestry analysis placed around 76% of the 300 to 400 donors that were genotyped in the Caucasian-associated cluster. Study-wide results and limits: CMV serostatus was the sole immune exposure data available. High specificity and sensitivity for cytomegalovirus status were reported for the classifier.

Concerning this clone: No antigen is known for it.

The germline V gene has CDR1 SGHNT and CDR2 YYREEE (reference sequence). The CDR3 has 15 amino acids. Between the trimmed V and J ends, which lost 3 bases and 2 bases, there was a span of 14 bases. Primers included in the PCR were 60 Vbeta and 13 Jbeta primers. Using immunoSEQ multiplex PCR, the repertoire was profiled, and TCRdb retains in-frame clones only, with some absent. The sample has around 140,000 clones, around 82% seen once. V gene TRBV5-4 combines with J gene TRBJ1-2; D perhaps matches TRBD1 (6 bases). This clonotype was sampled from a female donor in good health and CMV-seronegative. Sequencing used PBMCs. CDR3 in DNA: TGTGCCAGCAGCTCCGACAGGTTTTACAACTATGGCTACACCTTC. This codes for CASSSDRFYNYGYTF. The full variable domain, with the rest looked up from reference TRBV5-4 and TRBJ1-2, is ETGVTQSPTHLIKTRGQQVTLRCSSQSGHNTVSWYQQALGQGPQFIFQYYREEENGRGNFPPRFSGLQFPNYSSELNVNALELDDSALYLCASSSDRFYNYGYTFGSGTRLTVV.